This T cell receptor (beta chain) emerged from a study of T cells in localized non-small cell lung cancer. Regarding the study as a whole: Across samples, adjacent lung featured a median roughly 60 of the top 100 tumor clones. Heterogeneity within the tumor remains possible, as just one region underwent sequencing. Uninvolved adjacent lung showed the highest T cell clonality, exceeding tumor. Patients showing higher blood T cell density tended to see longer overall survival.

Per germline, CDR1 GTSNPN and CDR2 SVGIG (reference sequence). V lost 7 bases, J lost 0 bases, and 25 bases lay in between. This CDR3 contains 17 residues. In the case of this clone: Its antigen remains unidentified.

Clones were read by immunoSEQ multiplex PCR, and TCRdb kept only the in-frame ones, dropping some. Here the sample spans about 3,000 clones, over 25% being singletons. The sequences come from lung tumor tissue, collected before any cancer treatment. The chain has TRBV30 and TRBJ2-7; maybe TRBD1 (6 bases). The source is a female donor older than 55 with stage I lung adenocarcinoma. This chain's CDR3 is CASKIQGPQSLSYEQYF. Here the CDR3 DNA reads TGTGCCTCAAAGATCCAGGGGCCCCAATCTCTCTCCTACGAGCAGTACTTC. Looking up the rest from reference TRBV30 and TRBJ2-7 gives the full variable domain: SQTIHQWPATLVQPVGSPLSLECTVEGTSNPNLYWYRQAAGRGLQLLFYSVGIGQISSEVPQNLSASRPQDRQFILSSKKLLLSDSGFYLCASKIQGPQSLSYEQYFGPGTRLTVT.